Detailed here is one TCR beta chain. The antigen is not known. One end of the junction is discordant with germline, which a read error may explain. Sequencing targeted expressed TCRB transcripts, as all isolated RNA had been reverse transcribed. The method was immunoSEQ multiplex PCR; TCRdb's version includes in-frame clones alone and lacks a portion of them. The sample has a few hundred thousand clones, around an eighth seen once; the top ten hold 0.017%. This sample was included in a study of beta chain features in type 1 diabetes. General observations from the study: The similarity of naive, central memory and Treg TCRB repertoires appeared greater among patients than among healthy donors. Type 1 diabetes patients had fewer VDJ junction insertions and more deletions.

Using CD45RO/CCR7/CD25/CD127/CD95/CD27, CD4+ naive, central memory, regulatory and stem cell-like memory cells were sorted. The CDR3 consists of 14 residues. The germline CDR1 and CDR2 sequences are MDHEN and SYDVKM. The sequencing input was naive CD4+ T cells from blood. This sequence originates from a man aged 18 to 29 in good health. The V and J genes are TRBV28 and TRBJ2-1; 8 bases fit TRBD1. Here the CDR3 DNA reads TGTGCCACCCACGACAGGGGCTCCCACAATGAGCAGTTCTTC. It encodes CATHDRGSHNEQFF.